This TCR beta chain is drawn from a study of blood T cell repertoires in COVID-19. Sequencing was performed with immunoSEQ multiplex PCR; in TCRdb, only in-frame clones are kept and a portion is missing. The sample holds 150,000 or so clones, around 80% seen once. This clonotype originated in a human donor with acute or convalescent COVID-19. The donor label of this sample is uncertain. Sample: peripheral blood.

The CDR3 DNA is TGTGCCAGCAGCAGAGACTTCGAAAAGACCCAGTACTTC. The encoded protein is CASSRDFEKTQYF. The V gene is TRBV7-2, the J gene TRBJ2-5; D remains ambiguous. The CDR3 covers 13 residues. Germline CDR1 reads SGHTA; CDR2 reads FQGNSA. Trimming removed 5 bases from V and 6 bases from J, with 13 bases in between.